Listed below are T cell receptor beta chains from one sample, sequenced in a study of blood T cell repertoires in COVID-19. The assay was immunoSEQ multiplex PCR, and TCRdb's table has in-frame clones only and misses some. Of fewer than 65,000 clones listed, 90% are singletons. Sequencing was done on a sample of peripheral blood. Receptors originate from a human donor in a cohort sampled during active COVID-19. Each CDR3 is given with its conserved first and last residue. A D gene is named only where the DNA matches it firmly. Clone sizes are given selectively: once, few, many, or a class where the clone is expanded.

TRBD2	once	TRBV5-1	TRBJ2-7	TGCGCCAGCAGCACTGGGACTAGCGGGAGGGTCTACGAGCAGTACTTC	CASSTGTSGRVYEQYF
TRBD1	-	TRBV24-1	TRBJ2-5	TGTGCCACCAGTGATGGGGGCAGGGGGCGGGAGACCCAGTACTTC	CATSDGGRGRETQYF
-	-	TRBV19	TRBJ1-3	TGTGCCAGTAGTATGGACGGGACTGGAAACACCATATATTTT	CASSMDGTGNTIYF
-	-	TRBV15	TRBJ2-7	TGTGCCACCAGCAGAGGTCGGGACAAGTCCTACGAGCAGTACTTC	CATSRGRDKSYEQYF
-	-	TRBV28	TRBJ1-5	TGTGCCAGCGTTCAATCTGGTAGCGGCAATCAGCCCCAGCATTTT	CASVQSGSGNQPQHF
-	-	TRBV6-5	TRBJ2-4	TGTGCCAGCAGTTACGGTCAGGGGACCAAAAACATTCAGTACTTC	CASSYGQGTKNIQYF
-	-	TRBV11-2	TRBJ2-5	TGTGCCAGCAGCTTAGTCGGAGAGACCCAGTACTTC	CASSLVGETQYF
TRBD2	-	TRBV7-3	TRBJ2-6	TGTGCCAGCAGCTTAGCGGGAGGGTCTGGGGCCAACGTCCTGACTTTC	CASSLAGGSGANVLTF
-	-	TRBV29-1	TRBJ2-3	TGCAGCGTTGAAGAAATGGGAGACTGGCGCACAGATACGCAGTATTTT	CSVEEMGDWRTDTQYF
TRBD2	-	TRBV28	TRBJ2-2	TGTGCCAGCAGTTCGGCTAGCGGGGTGAACACCGGGGAGCTGTTTTTT	CASSSASGVNTGELFF
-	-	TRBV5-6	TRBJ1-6	TGTGCCAGCAGCTCCGGACAGCAAAATTCACCCCTCCACTTT	CASSSGQQNSPLHF
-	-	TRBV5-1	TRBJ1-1	TGCGCCAGCAGCTTACAGAACACTGAAGCTTTCTTT	CASSLQNTEAFF
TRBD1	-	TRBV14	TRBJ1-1	TGTGCCAGCAGCGTGGGACAGGGGTTCGATGAAGCTTTCTTT	CASSVGQGFDEAFF
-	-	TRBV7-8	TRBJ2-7	TGTGCCAGCAGCTTAGCCCCTTCGGGGTCCTACGAGCAGTACTTC	CASSLAPSGSYEQYF
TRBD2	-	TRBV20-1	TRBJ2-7	TGCAGTGCCAGTAGCGGGAGTGGTATCTACGAGCAGTACTTC	CSASSGSGIYEQYF
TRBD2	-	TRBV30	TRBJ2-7	TGTGCCTGGACCCCGCTAGCGGGAGCCTACGAGCAGTACTTC	CAWTPLAGAYEQYF
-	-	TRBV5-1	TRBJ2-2	TGCGCCAGCAGCTTGGAACCGGGAGCCCGCACCGGGGAGCTGTTTTTT	CASSLEPGARTGELFF
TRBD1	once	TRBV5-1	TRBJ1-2	TGCGCCAGCAGCTTACAGGGGGACCGGGGGCGCTACACCTTC	CASSLQGDRGRYTF
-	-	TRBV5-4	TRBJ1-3	TGTGCCAGCAGCTCCCGAGCCGGCTCTGGAAACACCATATATTTT	CASSSRAGSGNTIYF
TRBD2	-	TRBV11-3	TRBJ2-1	TGTGCCAGCAGCCACGTGGAAAGGACTAGCTCGTACAATGAGCAGTTCTTC	CASSHVERTSSYNEQFF
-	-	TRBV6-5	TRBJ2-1	TGTGCCAGCAGTACCTACTCCGCCGGAGATGAGCAGTTCTTC	CASSTYSAGDEQFF
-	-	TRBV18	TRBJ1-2	TGTGCCACAGGAGACAGGACTGGCTATGGCTACACCTTC	CATGDRTGYGYTF
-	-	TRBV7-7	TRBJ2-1	TGTGCTAGCAGCCCAACCCCTCTAGACTATGAGCAGTTCTTC	CASSPTPLDYEQFF
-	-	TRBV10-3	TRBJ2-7	TGTGCCATCAGTGAGTCGACAGCCAGTGACTACGAGCAGTACTTC	CAISESTASDYEQYF
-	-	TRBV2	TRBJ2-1	TGTGCCAGCAGTATCCTTGGCGGGGAGCAGTTCTTC	CASSILGGEQFF
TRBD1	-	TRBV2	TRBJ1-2	TGTGCCAGCAGAGGGGGACAGAACTATGGCTACACCTTC	CASRGGQNYGYTF
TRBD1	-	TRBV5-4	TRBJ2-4	TGTGCCAGCAGCTTACGTCCGGGACAGGGGGTGGTAAACATTCAGTACTTC	CASSLRPGQGVVNIQYF
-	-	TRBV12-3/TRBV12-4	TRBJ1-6	TGTGCCAGCAGTTTACACCGCGGGCCCCTCCACTTT	CASSLHRGPLHF
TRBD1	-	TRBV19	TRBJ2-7	TGTGCCAGTAGTATGGGACAGCTCCACGAAACCTCCACCTACGAGCAGTACTTC	CASSMGQLHETSTYEQYF
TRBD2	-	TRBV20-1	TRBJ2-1	TGCAGTGCTAGTGGTGGGAGGGACTACAATGAGCAGTTCTTC	CSASGGRDYNEQFF
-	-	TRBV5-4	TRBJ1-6	TGTGCCAGCAGCTTGGGCAGGGCTGAGAATTCACCCCTCCACTTT	CASSLGRAENSPLHF
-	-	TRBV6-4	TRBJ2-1	TGTGCCAGCAGTGAAATAGCGTACAATGAGCAGTTCTTC	CASSEIAYNEQFF
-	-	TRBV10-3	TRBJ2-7	TGTGCCATCAGTGACGGAGGGGCGGCCTACGAGCAGTACTTC	CAISDGGAAYEQYF
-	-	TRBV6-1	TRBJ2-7	TGTGCCAGCAGTGAAGTCCAGGCCTACGAGCAGTACTTC	CASSEVQAYEQYF
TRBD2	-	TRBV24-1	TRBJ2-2	TGTGCCACCCTTAGCGGGAGGGCCTGGGAGCTGTTTTTT	CATLSGRAWELFF
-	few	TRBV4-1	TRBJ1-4	TGCGCCAGCAGCCAGCTCTTGGGAGGGCCTAATGAAAAACTGTTTTTT	CASSQLLGGPNEKLFF
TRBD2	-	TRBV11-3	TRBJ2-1	TGTGCCAGCAGCTTAGACGTAGCGGGAGGGCTTGAGCAGTTCTTC	CASSLDVAGGLEQFF
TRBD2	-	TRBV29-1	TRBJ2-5	TGCAGCGTTGAAGGGACTAGCGTTCAAGAGACCCAGTACTTC	CSVEGTSVQETQYF
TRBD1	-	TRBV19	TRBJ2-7	TGTGCCAGTACCCTGGACAGGGAAACCGACGAGCAGTACTTC	CASTLDRETDEQYF
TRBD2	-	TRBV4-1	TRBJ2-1	TGCGCCAGCAGCCAAGAACTAGCGGGAGTGTATTATGAGCAGTTCTTC	CASSQELAGVYYEQFF
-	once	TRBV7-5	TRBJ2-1	TGTGCCAGAAGCTCGCCCCGGGACAGGGTGTGTGAGCAGTTCTTC	CARSSPRDRVCEQFF
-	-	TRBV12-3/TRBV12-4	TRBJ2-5	TGTGCCAGCAAGCTACGGGTGGGAGAGACCCAGTACTTC	CASKLRVGETQYF
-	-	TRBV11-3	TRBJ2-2	TGTGCCAGCAGCTTAAACACCCTTTCCGGGGAGCTGTTTTTT	CASSLNTLSGELFF
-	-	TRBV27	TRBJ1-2	TGTGCCAGCAGTCTACAAAGGGCTCGGCGGGATGGCTACACCTTC	CASSLQRARRDGYTF
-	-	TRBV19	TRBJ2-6	TGTGCCAGTAGTATACGGCGGAACTCTGGGGCCAACGTCCTGACTTTC	CASSIRRNSGANVLTF
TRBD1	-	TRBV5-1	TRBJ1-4	TGCGCCAGCAGCGTACCCGGGACAGGCGGTGAAAAACTGTTTTTT	CASSVPGTGGEKLFF
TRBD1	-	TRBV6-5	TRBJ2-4	TGTGCCAGCAAGGAGACAGGGGGGAACATTCAGTACTTC	CASKETGGNIQYF
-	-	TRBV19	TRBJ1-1	TGTGCCAGTAGTATATCAGGGACACCAGAAGCTTTCTTT	CASSISGTPEAFF
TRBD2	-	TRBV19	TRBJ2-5	TGTGCCAGTAGACCCACTAGCGGGTTGGAGACCCAGTACTTC	CASRPTSGLETQYF
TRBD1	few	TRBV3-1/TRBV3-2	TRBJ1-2	TGTGCCAGCAGCCACCGGACAGGGAACTATGGCTACACCTTC	CASSHRTGNYGYTF
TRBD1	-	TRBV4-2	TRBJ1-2	TGTGCCAGCAGCCAACACGGGACAGGAGCATATGGCTACACCTTC	CASSQHGTGAYGYTF
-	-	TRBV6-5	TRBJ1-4	TGTGCCAGCAGTTATGACAGGTCTCAGGGGGAAAAACTGTTTTTT	CASSYDRSQGEKLFF
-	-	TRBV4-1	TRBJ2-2	TGCGCCAGCAGCCAAGTTTTGGATCGTCCGCAGGGAAGGAGGGCTGGGGAGCTGTTTTTT	CASSQVLDRPQGRRAGELFF
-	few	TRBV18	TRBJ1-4	TGTGCCAGCTCACCCCCAGTGACTAATGAAAAACTGTTTTTT	CASSPPVTNEKLFF
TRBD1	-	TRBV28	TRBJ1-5	TGTGCCGCAGTAATGACAAGGGGGCGCAATCAGCCCCAGCATTTT	CAAVMTRGRNQPQHF
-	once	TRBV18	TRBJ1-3	TGTGCCAGCTCAACTCATTCGCCTGACACTGGAAACACCATATATTTT	CASSTHSPDTGNTIYF
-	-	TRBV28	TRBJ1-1	TGTGCCAGCAGTCCCACGACAGCCTATGAAGCTTTCTTT	CASSPTTAYEAFF
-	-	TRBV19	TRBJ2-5	TGTGCCAGTAAAACTAACGTTCAAGAGACCCAGTACTTC	CASKTNVQETQYF
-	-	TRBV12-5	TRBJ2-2	TGTGCTAGTGGTTTGGTCCGAAGGCAGGGAAACACCGGGGAGCTGTTTTTT	CASGLVRRQGNTGELFF